The rows below give T cell receptor beta chains drawn from one sample of a study of CD8 T cells in ankylosing spondylitis. MiXCR, run by TCRdb on the 5' RACE reads, gives a single entry per CDR3 protein. The sample lists about 800,000 distinct CDR3 sequences; roughly 12% were seen once. Sequenced input: blood, either unsorted or a sorted T cell fraction (not recorded which). The receptors were gathered from a male donor with ankylosing spondylitis. The CDR3 runs from the conserved cysteine through the conserved F or W. Each record gives: V gene, D gene, clone size, J gene, CDR3 DNA, CDR3 protein. The D gene is left open where the match is weak. Some rows have no size entry. The others give once, few or many, or a class for an expanded clone.

>TRBV18|TRBD1|NA|TRBJ1-2
TGTGCCAGCTCACCGGACATTGGACAGGGGATACGCTACACCTTC
CASSPDIGQGIRYTF
>TRBV29-1|TRBD1|few|TRBJ1-2
TGCAGCGTTGCCTGGGGGCTGACAGGGGTCTATGGCTACACCTTC
CSVAWGLTGVYGYTF
>TRBV29-1|NA|few|TRBJ1-2
TGCAGCGGATCGGACGGATATGGCTACACCTTC
CSGSDGYGYTF
>TRBV4-3|NA|NA|TRBJ2-3
TGCGCCAGCAGCCAAAGCCCCGCAGATACGCAGTATTTT
CASSQSPADTQYF
>TRBV29-1|NA|NA|TRBJ2-7
TGCAGCGTTCAGGGGCGCTTACGCTACGAGCAGTACTTC
CSVQGRLRYEQYF
>TRBV12-3/TRBV12-4|NA|many|TRBJ1-4
TGTGCCAGCAGTCTACACGGATCTAATGAAAAACTGTTTTTT
CASSLHGSNEKLFF
>TRBV27|NA|few|TRBJ2-5
TGTGCCAGCAGTTTATGGGGGCTGAGGGAGACCCAGTACTTC
CASSLWGLRETQYF
>TRBV7-9|TRBD2|few|TRBJ2-1
TGTGCCAGCAGTGAACAGCCGGGACTAAGAAATGAGCAGTTCTTC
CASSEQPGLRNEQFF
>TRBV25-1|NA|few|TRBJ1-4
TGTGCCACCCATGGTCAGGCTAATGAAAAACTGTTTTTT
CATHGQANEKLFF
>TRBV5-6|TRBD2|NA|TRBJ2-1
TGTGCCAGCAGCCTCGGACTAGCCGGGTATGGTGAGCAGTTCTTC
CASSLGLAGYGEQFF
>TRBV12-3/TRBV12-4|NA|few|TRBJ2-7
TGTGCCAGCAGGACCACAGCGGCCTACGAGCAGTACTTC
CASRTTAAYEQYF
>TRBV20-1|NA|many|TRBJ2-6
TGCAGTGCTATGACATACTCTGGGGCCAACGTCCTGACTTTC
CSAMTYSGANVLTF
>TRBV29-1|NA|many|TRBJ2-5
TGCAGCGTTGTACAGGCTTCAGGGGCCCAGTACTTC
CSVVQASGAQYF
>TRBV29-1|NA|many|TRBJ2-7
TGCAGCGTTGCGAGGGGGAATGATCTCTACGAGCAGTACTTC
CSVARGNDLYEQYF
>TRBV5-1|TRBD1|NA|TRBJ1-1
TGCGCCAGCAGCTTGGCTACAGGGGACACTGAAGCTTTCTTT
CASSLATGDTEAFF
>TRBV6-6|NA|NA|TRBJ2-7
TGTGCCAGCAGTTCGTCCAGGGTCGTCGAGCAGTACTTC
CASSSSRVVEQYF
>TRBV11-1|NA|NA|TRBJ2-7
TGTGCCAGCAGCTCCCCTCCGGGGCTGGGTAAGATCTCCTACGAGCAGTACTTC
CASSSPPGLGKISYEQYF
>TRBV5-1|NA|NA|TRBJ2-5
TGCGCCAGCACCCCTGGATGGACCACTCAAGAGACCCAGTACTTC
CASTPGWTTQETQYF
>TRBV24-1|TRBD2|few|TRBJ2-5
TGTGCCACCAGTGACCCAGCGGGAGGAGGGGAGACCCAGTACTTC
CATSDPAGGGETQYF
>TRBV12-3/TRBV12-4|NA|many|TRBJ1-1
TGTGCCAGCAGTTGGACGGATGAAGCTTTCTTT
CASSWTDEAFF
>TRBV12-5|TRBD2|NA|TRBJ2-1
TGTGCTAGTGGTTTGGCCCAAACTAGCGGGAGTGACAATGAGCAGTTCTTC
CASGLAQTSGSDNEQFF
>TRBV6-2/TRBV6-3|TRBD2|once|TRBJ2-5
TGTGCCAGCAACCCAGCGGGGGGATGGAAAGAGACCCAGTACTTC
CASNPAGGWKETQYF
>TRBV20-1|TRBD2|few|TRBJ2-7
TGCAGTGCCCGCAGGTGGGGACTAGCCGCCTACGAGCAGTACTTC
CSARRWGLAAYEQYF
>TRBV20-1|TRBD1|NA|TRBJ2-1
TGCAGTGCGGACCGGGACAGGGGGAATGAGCAGTTCTTC
CSADRDRGNEQFF
>TRBV24-1|NA|NA|TRBJ2-1
TGTGCCACCAGCCCGACCCCCGGGGGCCTCTCCTACAATGAGCAGTTCTTC
CATSPTPGGLSYNEQFF
>TRBV20-1|TRBD1|NA|TRBJ2-2
TGCAGTGCTAGAGATTTCCGTACAGGGGGGCACGCGGAGCTGTTTTTT
CSARDFRTGGHAELFF
>TRBV20-1|TRBD1|few|TRBJ1-1
TGCAGTGCTATCGGACAGGGGAGGGGTGAAGCTTTCTTT
CSAIGQGRGEAFF
>TRBV18|NA|NA|TRBJ1-1
TGTGCCAGCTCACCTGACTTTTTCAACACTGAAGCTTTCTTT
CASSPDFFNTEAFF
>TRBV20-1|NA|many|TRBJ2-5
TGCAGTGCTAGAGTGCTACGAGAGACCCAGTACTTC
CSARVLRETQYF
>TRBV3-1|NA|few|TRBJ2-7
TGTGCCAGCAGTCCTTTTGGGGGCAGGTCCTACGAGCAGTACTTC
CASSPFGGRSYEQYF
>TRBV12-1|NA|NA|TRBJ2-2
TGTGCCAGCAGCCCTCGACACAGGGATTTGAACACCGGGGAGCTGTTTTTT
CASSPRHRDLNTGELFF
>TRBV9|NA|NA|TRBJ2-7
TGTGCCAGCAGCGTAGCTCCGGTTAACTACGAGCAGTACTTC
CASSVAPVNYEQYF
>TRBV5-6|NA|few|TRBJ2-3
TGTGCCAGCAGCCTTGCCCAGCCCGCTTTCACAGATACGCAGTATTTT
CASSLAQPAFTDTQYF
>TRBV20-1|TRBD2|NA|TRBJ2-3
TGCAGTGCCACTAGCGGGGGCCACGCTGGCACAGATACGCAGTATTTT
CSATSGGHAGTDTQYF
>TRBV20-1|TRBD1|NA|TRBJ2-5
TGCAGTGCTTACACAGGGGGCTTGGGAGAGACCCAGTACTTC
CSAYTGGLGETQYF
>TRBV20-1|TRBD1|NA|TRBJ2-2
TGCTGCGCTAGAGCTGGACAGGGGGCGCGAACCGGGGAGCTGTTTTTT
CCARAGQGARTGELFF
>TRBV9|NA|NA|TRBJ2-3
TGTGCCAGCAGCGTAGAGGGGGGGGGACTCTTCACAGATACGCAGTATTTT
CASSVEGGGLFTDTQYF
>TRBV10-3|NA|NA|TRBJ2-7
TGTGCCATCAGCGTAGCGCCCAGCTCCTACGAGCAGTACTTC
CAISVAPSSYEQYF
>TRBV20-1|NA|few|TRBJ1-3
TGCAGTGCGCCGAGACAGGGAAACACCATATATTTT
CSAPRQGNTIYF
>TRBV15|NA|NA|TRBJ2-7
TGTGCCACCAGCAGAGGGGCAGGGAGATACGAGCAGTACTTC
CATSRGAGRYEQYF
>TRBV20-1|NA|NA|TRBJ2-5
TGCAGTGTTCCCCGAGCGGACACGGGGGCGGGGGACCAGTACTTC
CSVPRADTGAGDQYF
>TRBV12-3/TRBV12-4|TRBD1|many|TRBJ1-4
TGTGCCAGCAGTCCCCGACAGGGTTATGAAAAACTGTTTTTT
CASSPRQGYEKLFF
>TRBV20-1|NA|few|TRBJ2-1
TGCAGTGCTAGCCGGGACTTCTACAATGAGCAGTTCTTC
CSASRDFYNEQFF
>TRBV19|NA|NA|TRBJ2-3
TGTGCCAGTAAACCCGGAGTTCGGGATACGCAGTATTTT
CASKPGVRDTQYF
>TRBV29-1|NA|many|TRBJ2-7
TGCAGCGGAGAAGGGAACGAGCAGTACTTC
CSGEGNEQYF